This T cell receptor (beta chain) came from a study of T-cell reconstitution after alpha-beta-depleted transplantation in children. Construction of the TCRbeta library involved unique molecular identifiers. Each CDR3 protein gets one entry after TCRdb re-called the PCR reads with MiXCR. Here the sample spans a few hundred thousand distinct CDR3 sequences, roughly a tenth being singletons. V was pared by 8 bases and J by 1 base, with 11 bases between. CDR3 length: 13 amino acids. Germline CDR1 is LGHDT and CDR2 is YNNKEL (reference sequence). The TCR sequence derives from a human donor who donated a stem cell graft to a child with SCID. The sequencing here drew on PBMCs from the stem cell graft donor, taken from the stem cell graft. The chain joins TRBV3-1 to TRBJ1-1; no clear D. The CDR3 sequence: CASYSSGNTEAFF. The DNA of the CDR3 is TGTGCCAGCTACTCCAGCGGGAACACTGAAGCTTTCTTT.